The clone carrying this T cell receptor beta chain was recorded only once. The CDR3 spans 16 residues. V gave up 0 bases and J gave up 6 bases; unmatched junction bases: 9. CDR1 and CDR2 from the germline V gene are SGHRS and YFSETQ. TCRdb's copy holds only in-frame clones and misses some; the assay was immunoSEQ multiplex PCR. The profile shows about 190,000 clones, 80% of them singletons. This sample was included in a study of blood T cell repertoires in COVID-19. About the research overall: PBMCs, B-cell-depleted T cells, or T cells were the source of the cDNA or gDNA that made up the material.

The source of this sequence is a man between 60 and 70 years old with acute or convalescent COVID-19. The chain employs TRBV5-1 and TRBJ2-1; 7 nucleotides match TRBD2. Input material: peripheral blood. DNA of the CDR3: TGCGCCAGCAGCTTGGTCGGGTCAGCGGGGTCCAATGAGCAGTTCTTC. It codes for CASSLVGSAGSNEQFF.